This T cell receptor (beta chain) appears in the sequencing data of a study of STAT5B mutations in CD4+ large granular lymphocyte leukemia. Comments on this clone: What it recognizes is unknown.

The CDR3 length is 15 residues. The V gene's germline CDR1 is SGDLS and CDR2 YYNGEE. Unmatched junction bases numbered 5, after V lost 4 bases and J lost 4 bases. Study conclusions and caveats: CD4-sorted patient repertoires seemed more clonal than healthy CD4+ repertoires. Compared with healthy controls (2/35), patient top clones favored TRBV06 (8/27).

The repertoire was sequenced with immunoSEQ multiplex PCR; TCRdb's copy has only in-frame clones and lacks some. Here the sample spans some 33,000 clones, 70% to 75% being singletons. Sequenced input: CD4+ T cells from blood buffy coats. The receptor was derived from a human donor in good health. J is TRBJ2-1 and V is TRBV9, with 10 bases aligning to TRBD2. Here the CDR3 DNA reads TGTGCCAGCAGCCCAAGACTAGCGGGTTACAATGAGCAGTTCTTC. Translation: CASSPRLAGYNEQFF.